These 9 T cell receptor beta chains were sequenced from one sample in a study of early T cells in non-severe SARS-CoV-2 infection. TCRdb used MiXCR to reprocess the 5' RACE reads, holding one entry per CDR3 protein. The top ten hold 8% to 10% of the sample, which has about 43,000 distinct CDR3 sequences, around 9.9% seen once. Sequenced sample: whole blood. These receptors originate from an adult who was a healthcare worker with PCR-confirmed SARS-CoV-2 infection or an uninfected control (not recorded which).

As regards this clonotype: This may be a read error: a much more frequent sequence differs by one nucleotide. This sequence joins TRBV7-6 and TRBJ2-1; D may match TRBD1 or TRBD2 (6 bases each). The germline V gene has CDR1 SGHVS and CDR2 FNYEAQ. The CDR3 runs to 14 residues. The CDR3 nucleotides are TGTGCCTGCAGCCCGGGGGCTCGGGAAAATGAGCAGTTCTTC. This sequence encodes CACSPGARENEQFF. The entire variable domain, with the rest obtained from reference TRBV7-6 and TRBJ2-1, is as follows: GAGVSQSPRYKVTKRGQDVALRCDPISGHVSLYWYRQALGQGPEFLTYFNYEAQQDKSGLPNDRFSAERPEGSISTLTIQRTEQRDSAMYRCACSPGARENEQFFGPGTRLTVL.

This clonotype has a count of ten or more. The chain couples TRBV6-6 to TRBJ2-3, with TRBD1 as a possible D gene (6 bases). Germline CDR1 reads MNHNY; CDR2 reads SVGAGI (reference sequence). V was clipped by 6 bases and J by 6 bases, with 19 bases between them. This CDR3 region has 15 residues. The DNA for the CDR3 is TGTGCCAGCAGACCCGGGACACTTCCTGGGGATACGCAGTATTTT. Translating it yields CASRPGTLPGDTQYF.

This chain links TRBV11-2 with TRBJ1-1; D gene ambiguous. The CDR3 sequence is 12 residues long. The germline CDR1 and CDR2 sequences are SGHAT and FQNNGV. Trimming shortened V by 2 bases and J by 7 bases, and 8 bases separated the two germline ends. The CDR3 DNA sequence: TGTGCCAGCAGCTTATCAGGCGATGAAGCTTTCTTT. Translating it yields CASSLSGDEAFF. Drawing the rest from reference TRBV11-2 and TRBJ1-1, the complete variable domain is EAGVAQSPRYKIIEKRQSVAFWCNPISGHATLYWYQQILGQGPKLLIQFQNNGVVDDSQLPKDRFSAERLKGVDSTLKIQPAKLEDSAVYLCASSLSGDEAFFGQGTRLTVV.

The CDR3 here is CSARRRGSTDTQYF. CDR3 bases: TGCAGTGCTAGAAGGCGGGGGAGCACAGATACGCAGTATTTT. The chain joins TRBV20-1 to TRBJ2-3; 7 bases agree with TRBD2. The V segment lost 2 bases and the J segment 0 bases; nucleotides outside the gene matches: 2. From germline, CDR1 is DFQATT and CDR2 SNEGSKA (reference sequence). The length of the CDR3 is 14 residues.

This clonotype was found a few times. The gene calls are TRBV12-3 or TRBV12-4 and TRBJ1-2; 7 bases map to TRBD1. Unmatched junction bases numbered 16, after V lost 5 bases and J lost 1 base. This CDR3 comprises 18 residues. The CDR3: CASSGAEAGGSFNYGYTF. DNA for the CDR3: TGTGCCAGCAGTGGGGCGGAAGCAGGGGGTTCATTTAACTATGGCTACACCTTC.

This clonotype was seen ten or more times. The J gene is TRBJ2-4, the V gene TRBV29-1; 8 bases agree with TRBD1. Trimming cost V 6 bases and J 6 bases; bases outside gene matches: 4. CDR1 and CDR2 from the germline V gene are SQVTM and ANQGSEA. The CDR3 totals 12 residues. The CDR3 loop is CSVDQGANIQYF. DNA for the CDR3: TGCAGCGTCGACCAGGGGGCAAACATTCAGTACTTC.

In DNA, the CDR3 is TGTGCCAGCAGTTACTATCAGTTAAACACTGAAGCTTTCTTT. Protein sequence: CASSYYQLNTEAFF. The chain has TRBV6-5 and TRBJ1-1; D gene ambiguous. V lost 1 base, J lost 2 bases, and 8 bases lay in between. The CDR3 runs to 14 residues. Germline V gene sequence: CDR1 MNHEY, CDR2 SVGAGI.

This clonotype was detected ten times or more. This chain joins TRBV11-2 and TRBJ2-3; tentative D call: TRBD1 (6 bases). The germline CDR1 and CDR2 sequences are SGHAT and FQNNGV. V was cut by 3 bases and J by 4 bases, with 20 bases left in between. CDR3 length: 17 amino acids. The CDR3, as DNA: TGTGCCAGCAGCTTCACGGCACAGGGCAAGGGGGCAGATACGCAGTATTTT. It specifies CASSFTAQGKGADTQYF.

This clonotype occurred many times. This chain links TRBV10-1 with TRBJ1-5; D is possibly TRBD1 (6 bases). Germline V gene sequence: CDR1 WNHNN, CDR2 SYGVQD (reference sequence). There are 13 residues in the CDR3. Trimming took off 4 bases at V and 5 bases at J, with 9 bases between the two ends. CDR3 amino acids: CASSVEGDQPQHF. DNA of the CDR3: TGCGCCAGCAGTGTGGAGGGGGATCAGCCCCAGCATTTT.